These T cell receptor beta chains were read from a single sample in a study of T cell responses to AZD1222 COVID-19 vaccine. TCRdb's copy holds only in-frame clones and misses some; the assay was immunoSEQ multiplex PCR. Among tens of thousands of clones, roughly four fifths were seen once, and the ten largest hold approximately 26%. The sample in question was peripheral blood, obtained 28 days after the second AZD1222 dose. Every receptor here comes from an adult who received the AZD1222 COVID-19 vaccine. Both conserved end residues are part of each CDR3. Each record gives: J gene, V gene, clone size, CDR3 length, CDR3 protein. Clone size is stated in some rows and not others, as once, few, many or a class when expanded.

j_call: TRBJ1-5; v_call: TRBV18; clone_size: NA; cdr3_length: 15; cdr3_aa: CASSPGTGGNQPQHF
j_call: TRBJ2-5; v_call: TRBV11-2; clone_size: NA; cdr3_length: 16; cdr3_aa: CASSIGDRGQRETQYF
j_call: TRBJ1-1; v_call: TRBV29-1; clone_size: NA; cdr3_length: 15; cdr3_aa: CSVEAPWAVNTEAFF
j_call: TRBJ2-7; v_call: TRBV6-5; clone_size: NA; cdr3_length: 12; cdr3_aa: CASGNLKYEQYF
j_call: TRBJ2-2; v_call: TRBV3-1/TRBV3-2; clone_size: NA; cdr3_length: 14; cdr3_aa: CASRLGLNTGELFF
j_call: TRBJ2-7; v_call: TRBV7-9; clone_size: few; cdr3_length: 16; cdr3_aa: CASSYSSLDSVDEQYF
j_call: TRBJ1-4; v_call: TRBV5-4; clone_size: NA; cdr3_length: 12; cdr3_aa: CASSSPGEKLFF
j_call: TRBJ1-6; v_call: TRBV19; clone_size: NA; cdr3_length: 15; cdr3_aa: CASSTHLGEKSPLHF
j_call: TRBJ2-1; v_call: TRBV20-1; clone_size: NA; cdr3_length: 11; cdr3_aa: CSARDGYEQFF
j_call: TRBJ1-1; v_call: TRBV7-8; clone_size: few; cdr3_length: 15; cdr3_aa: CASSFGQGAGTEAFF
j_call: TRBJ1-2; v_call: TRBV20-1; clone_size: few; cdr3_length: 14; cdr3_aa: CSASLDSLGYGYTF
j_call: TRBJ2-1; v_call: TRBV29-1; clone_size: NA; cdr3_length: 14; cdr3_aa: CSVEGGRGYNEQFF
j_call: TRBJ2-7; v_call: TRBV21-1; clone_size: NA; cdr3_length: 14; cdr3_aa: CASSKGQGLDEQYF
j_call: TRBJ1-1; v_call: TRBV20-1; clone_size: NA; cdr3_length: 10; cdr3_aa: CSAGTVEAFF
j_call: TRBJ2-2; v_call: TRBV3-1/TRBV3-2; clone_size: once; cdr3_length: 12; cdr3_aa: CASSRRTGELFF
j_call: TRBJ2-1; v_call: TRBV2; clone_size: NA; cdr3_length: 12; cdr3_aa: CASSAGVNEQFF
j_call: TRBJ2-5; v_call: TRBV19; clone_size: NA; cdr3_length: 14; cdr3_aa: CASSPAWQQETQYF
j_call: TRBJ1-2; v_call: TRBV18; clone_size: NA; cdr3_length: 13; cdr3_aa: CASSGQDNYGYTF
j_call: TRBJ2-7; v_call: TRBV7-6; clone_size: NA; cdr3_length: 16; cdr3_aa: CASSLYGTQSSYEQYF
j_call: TRBJ2-4; v_call: TRBV27; clone_size: few; cdr3_length: 13; cdr3_aa: CASGTSAKNIQYF
j_call: TRBJ2-2; v_call: TRBV12-3/TRBV12-4; clone_size: once; cdr3_length: 13; cdr3_aa: CASRPRQTGELFF
j_call: TRBJ2-1; v_call: TRBV28; clone_size: NA; cdr3_length: 16; cdr3_aa: CASSAAQGAHLDEQFF
j_call: TRBJ1-6; v_call: TRBV3-1/TRBV3-2; clone_size: NA; cdr3_length: 14; cdr3_aa: CASQPTFPNSPLHF
j_call: TRBJ1-2; v_call: TRBV12-5; clone_size: NA; cdr3_length: 15; cdr3_aa: CASGLFTGGNYGYTF
j_call: TRBJ1-3; v_call: TRBV9; clone_size: NA; cdr3_length: 14; cdr3_aa: CASSETGAGNTIYF
j_call: TRBJ2-1; v_call: TRBV6-2/TRBV6-3; clone_size: NA; cdr3_length: 14; cdr3_aa: CASSYGISYNEQFF
j_call: TRBJ2-7; v_call: TRBV28; clone_size: NA; cdr3_length: 14; cdr3_aa: CASSQASGNYEQYF
j_call: TRBJ2-2; v_call: TRBV5-1; clone_size: NA; cdr3_length: 15; cdr3_aa: CASSLRGSGTGELFF
j_call: TRBJ1-1; v_call: TRBV7-2; clone_size: NA; cdr3_length: 11; cdr3_aa: CASSLVQLWFF
j_call: TRBJ1-1; v_call: TRBV28; clone_size: NA; cdr3_length: 15; cdr3_aa: CASSLGVQGNTEAFF
j_call: TRBJ2-1; v_call: TRBV4-3; clone_size: NA; cdr3_length: 14; cdr3_aa: CASSQGTPYNEQFF
j_call: TRBJ1-2; v_call: TRBV5-1; clone_size: few; cdr3_length: 17; cdr3_aa: CASSSSPETGFNYGYTF
j_call: TRBJ2-5; v_call: TRBV7-3; clone_size: few; cdr3_length: 14; cdr3_aa: CASSLMGQKETQYF
j_call: TRBJ2-1; v_call: TRBV7-9; clone_size: once; cdr3_length: 15; cdr3_aa: CASSLTDRGLNEQFF
j_call: TRBJ2-5; v_call: TRBV6-1; clone_size: NA; cdr3_length: 14; cdr3_aa: CASSEMEQAFAQYF
j_call: TRBJ1-1; v_call: TRBV25-1; clone_size: NA; cdr3_length: 16; cdr3_aa: CASSDRRGWVGTEAFF
j_call: TRBJ2-7; v_call: TRBV20-1; clone_size: NA; cdr3_length: 11; cdr3_aa: CSATNPTEQYF
j_call: TRBJ2-7; v_call: TRBV30; clone_size: NA; cdr3_length: 14; cdr3_aa: CAWSGGGGAYEQYF
j_call: TRBJ1-6; v_call: TRBV5-5; clone_size: NA; cdr3_length: 15; cdr3_aa: CASSRERGINSPLHF
j_call: TRBJ2-1; v_call: TRBV9; clone_size: once; cdr3_length: 15; cdr3_aa: CASAPGLAGANEQFF
j_call: TRBJ2-7; v_call: TRBV27; clone_size: NA; cdr3_length: 16; cdr3_aa: CASRPTDRGLAYEQYF
j_call: TRBJ2-1; v_call: TRBV7-9; clone_size: NA; cdr3_length: 15; cdr3_aa: CASSLAVGQRNEQFF
j_call: TRBJ2-5; v_call: TRBV20-1; clone_size: NA; cdr3_length: 11; cdr3_aa: CSAQGGETQYF
j_call: TRBJ2-3; v_call: TRBV28; clone_size: once; cdr3_length: 15; cdr3_aa: CASSLSGTGRDTQYF
j_call: TRBJ1-2; v_call: TRBV29-1; clone_size: NA; cdr3_length: 12; cdr3_aa: CSVGTGSRGYTF
j_call: TRBJ2-3; v_call: TRBV15; clone_size: NA; cdr3_length: 16; cdr3_aa: CATSREYGFYTDTQYF
j_call: TRBJ2-7; v_call: TRBV28; clone_size: NA; cdr3_length: 13; cdr3_aa: CASTSLGEYEQYF
j_call: TRBJ1-2; v_call: TRBV6-6; clone_size: few; cdr3_length: 14; cdr3_aa: CASTAQGSEYGYTF
j_call: TRBJ2-5; v_call: TRBV18; clone_size: few; cdr3_length: 12; cdr3_aa: CASSGVQETQYF
j_call: TRBJ1-1; v_call: TRBV28; clone_size: NA; cdr3_length: 13; cdr3_aa: CASSYPLGAARIF
j_call: TRBJ1-2; v_call: TRBV2; clone_size: NA; cdr3_length: 13; cdr3_aa: CASSAGPNAGYTF
j_call: TRBJ1-5; v_call: TRBV2; clone_size: NA; cdr3_length: 13; cdr3_aa: CASSDGVRQPQHF
j_call: TRBJ1-4; v_call: TRBV29-1; clone_size: NA; cdr3_length: 13; cdr3_aa: CSVTGYSNEKLFF
j_call: TRBJ1-2; v_call: TRBV7-8; clone_size: once; cdr3_length: 13; cdr3_aa: CASSPRGGSGYTF